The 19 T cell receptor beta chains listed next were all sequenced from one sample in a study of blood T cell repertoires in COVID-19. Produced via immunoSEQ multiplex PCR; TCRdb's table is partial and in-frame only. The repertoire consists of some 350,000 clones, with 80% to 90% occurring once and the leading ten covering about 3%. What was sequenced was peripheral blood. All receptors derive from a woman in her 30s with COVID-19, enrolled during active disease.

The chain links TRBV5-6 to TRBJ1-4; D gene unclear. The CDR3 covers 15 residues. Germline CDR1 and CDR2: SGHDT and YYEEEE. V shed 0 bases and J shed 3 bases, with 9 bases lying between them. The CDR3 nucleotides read TGTGCCAGCAGCTTGGATGAGGAATCTAATGAAAAACTGTTTTTT. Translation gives CASSLDEESNEKLFF.

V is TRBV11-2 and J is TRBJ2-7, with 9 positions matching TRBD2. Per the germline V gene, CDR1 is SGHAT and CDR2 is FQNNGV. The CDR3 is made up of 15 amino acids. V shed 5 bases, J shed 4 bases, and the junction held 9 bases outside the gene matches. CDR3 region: CASSLAGNPGYEQYV. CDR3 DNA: TGTGCCAGCAGCCTAGCGGGAAACCCCGGTTACGAGCAGTACGTC.

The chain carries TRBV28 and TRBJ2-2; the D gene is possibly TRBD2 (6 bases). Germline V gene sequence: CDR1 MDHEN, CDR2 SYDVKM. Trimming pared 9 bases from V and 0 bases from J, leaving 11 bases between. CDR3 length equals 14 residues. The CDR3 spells CASLREANTGELFF. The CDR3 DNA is TGTGCCAGTCTCAGGGAGGCGAACACCGGGGAGCTGTTTTTT.

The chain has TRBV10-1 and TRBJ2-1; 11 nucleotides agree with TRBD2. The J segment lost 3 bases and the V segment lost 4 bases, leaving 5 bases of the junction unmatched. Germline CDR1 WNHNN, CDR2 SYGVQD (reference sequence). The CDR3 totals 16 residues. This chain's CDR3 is CASSASGRTLYNEQFF. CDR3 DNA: TGCGCCAGCAGTGCTAGCGGGAGGACTCTCTACAATGAGCAGTTCTTC.

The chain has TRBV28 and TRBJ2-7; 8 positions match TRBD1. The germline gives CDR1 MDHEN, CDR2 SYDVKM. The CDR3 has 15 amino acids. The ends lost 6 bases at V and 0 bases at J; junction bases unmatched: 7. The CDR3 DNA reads TGTGCCAGCAGGGCAGGGGGCTACGGCTCCTACGAGCAGTACTTC. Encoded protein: CASRAGGYGSYEQYF.

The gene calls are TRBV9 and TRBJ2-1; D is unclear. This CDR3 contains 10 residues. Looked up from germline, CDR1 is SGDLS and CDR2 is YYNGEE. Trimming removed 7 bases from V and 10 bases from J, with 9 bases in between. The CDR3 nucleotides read TGTGCCAGCTCTGGCTCAGAGCAGTTCTTC. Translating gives CASSGSEQFF.

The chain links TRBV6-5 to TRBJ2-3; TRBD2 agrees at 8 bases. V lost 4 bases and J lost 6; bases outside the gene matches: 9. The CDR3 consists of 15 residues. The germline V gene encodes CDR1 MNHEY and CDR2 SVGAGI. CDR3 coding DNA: TGTGCCAGCAGTTCCCCCGGGGGGGGGTGGGATACGCAGTATTTT. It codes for CASSSPGGGWDTQYF.

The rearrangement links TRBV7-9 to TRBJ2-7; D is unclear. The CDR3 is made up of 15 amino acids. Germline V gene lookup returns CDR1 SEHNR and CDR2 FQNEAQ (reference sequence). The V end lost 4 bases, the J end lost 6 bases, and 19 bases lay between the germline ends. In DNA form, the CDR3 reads TGTGCCAGCAGCTCCGTGCTTGGAACGGCGGTCGAGCAGTACTTC. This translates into CASSSVLGTAVEQYF.

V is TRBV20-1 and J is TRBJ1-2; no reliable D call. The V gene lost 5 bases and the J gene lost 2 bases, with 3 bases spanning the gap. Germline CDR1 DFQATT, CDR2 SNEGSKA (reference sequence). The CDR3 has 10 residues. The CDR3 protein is CSARNYGYTF. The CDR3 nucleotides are TGCAGTGCTCGGAACTATGGCTACACCTTC.

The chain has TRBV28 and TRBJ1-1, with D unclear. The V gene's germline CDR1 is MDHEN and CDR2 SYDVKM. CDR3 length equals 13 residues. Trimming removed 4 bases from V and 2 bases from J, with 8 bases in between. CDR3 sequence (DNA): TGTGCCAGCAGTTATGGGAGAAACACTGAAGCTTTCTTT. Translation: CASSYGRNTEAFF.

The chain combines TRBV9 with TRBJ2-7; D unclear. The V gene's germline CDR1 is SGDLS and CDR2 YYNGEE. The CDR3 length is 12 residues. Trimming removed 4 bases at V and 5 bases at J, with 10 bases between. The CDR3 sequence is CASSPQSHEQYF. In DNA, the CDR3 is TGTGCCAGCAGCCCTCAGTCTCACGAGCAGTACTTC.

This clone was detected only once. The CDR3 here is CASSEGQPANEQFF. As DNA, the CDR3 is TGTGCCAGCAGTGAGGGACAGCCCGCGAATGAGCAGTTCTTC. The rearrangement joins TRBV6-4 to TRBJ2-1; 7 bases are a match to TRBD1. The V and J ends lost 3 bases and 7 bases, in that order; junction bases with no gene match: 6. The CDR3 spans 14 residues. Looked up from germline, CDR1 is MRHNA and CDR2 is SNTAGT.

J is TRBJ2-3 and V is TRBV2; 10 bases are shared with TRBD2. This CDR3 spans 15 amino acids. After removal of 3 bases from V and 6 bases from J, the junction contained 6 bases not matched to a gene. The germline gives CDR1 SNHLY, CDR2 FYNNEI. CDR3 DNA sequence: TGTGCCAGCAGTGAGAATCTAGCGGGAGTGGATACGCAGTATTTT. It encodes CASSENLAGVDTQYF.

The CDR3 DNA reads as TGTGCCATCAGTGACACAGGGGACTATGGCTACACCTTC. Protein sequence: CAISDTGDYGYTF. The chain has TRBV10-3 and TRBJ1-2, with 7 bases aligning to TRBD1. There are 13 residues in the CDR3. Germline V gene data show CDR1 as ENHRY and CDR2 as SYGVKD. V was clipped by 3 bases and J by 3 bases; unmatched bases: 1.

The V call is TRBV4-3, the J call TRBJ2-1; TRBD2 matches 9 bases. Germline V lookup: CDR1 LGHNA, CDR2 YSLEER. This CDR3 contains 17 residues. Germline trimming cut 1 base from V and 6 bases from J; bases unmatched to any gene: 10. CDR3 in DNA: TGCGCCAGCAGCCAAGCGGCGGCGGGAGGGATCGGCAATGAGCAGTTCTTC. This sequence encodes CASSQAAAGGIGNEQFF.

The chain's CDR3 is CASSQVVTSGSETQYF. For the CDR3, the DNA is TGCGCCAGCAGCCAAGTGGTGACTAGCGGGAGTGAGACCCAGTACTTC. This chain uses TRBV4-3 with TRBJ2-5, with TRBD2 matching 12 bases. Germline V gives CDR1 LGHNA, CDR2 YSLEER. This CDR3 spans 16 amino acids. V gave up 1 base and J gave up 5 bases; unmatched junction bases: 5.

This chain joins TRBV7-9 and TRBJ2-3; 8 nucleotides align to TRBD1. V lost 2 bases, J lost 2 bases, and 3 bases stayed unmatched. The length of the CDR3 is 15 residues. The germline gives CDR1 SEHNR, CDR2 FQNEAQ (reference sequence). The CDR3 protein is CASSLLGQVTDTQYF. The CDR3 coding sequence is TGTGCCAGCAGCTTACTGGGACAGGTCACAGATACGCAGTATTTT.

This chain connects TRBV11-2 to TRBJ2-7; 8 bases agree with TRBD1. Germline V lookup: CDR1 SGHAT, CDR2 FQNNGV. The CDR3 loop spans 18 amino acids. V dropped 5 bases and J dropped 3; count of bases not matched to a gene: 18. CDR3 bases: TGTGCCAGCAGCCTCTCACTGATTGGGACAGGCTCTTACTACGAGCAGTACTTC. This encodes CASSLSLIGTGSYYEQYF.

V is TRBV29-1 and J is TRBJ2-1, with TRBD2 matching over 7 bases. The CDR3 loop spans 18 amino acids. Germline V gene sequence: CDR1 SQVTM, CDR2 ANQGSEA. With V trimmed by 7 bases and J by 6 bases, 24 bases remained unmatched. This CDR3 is CSGQNLRDYLGNGNEQFF. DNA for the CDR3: TGCAGCGGCCAAAATCTCCGGGACTATCTAGGGAATGGCAATGAGCAGTTCTTC.